This T cell receptor (beta chain) emerged from a study of T cell changes during pregnancy in multiple sclerosis. Germline CDR1 reads MNHNY; CDR2 reads SVGAGI (reference sequence). The CDR3 contains 12 residues. V lost 6 bases, J lost 8 bases, and 11 bases lay in between. This table comes from immunoSEQ multiplex PCR, and its TCRdb copy is limited to in-frame clones, with some not included. The table records approximately 40,000 clones, 75% to 95% of them present only once. The clonotype was recovered from a female donor with multiple sclerosis, enrolled in a pregnancy study. J is TRBJ2-4 and V is TRBV6-6; D ambiguous. Sample: CD4+ T cells from peripheral blood mononuclear cells, taken before pregnancy. CDR3 in amino acids: CASRSPRDIQYF. For the CDR3, the DNA is TGTGCCAGCAGATCCCCCCGAGACATTCAGTACTTC.